These T cell receptor beta chains were read from a single sample in a study of OX40 agonist ivuxolimab in advanced cancers. TCRdb keeps only in-frame clones here, not all; method: immunoSEQ multiplex PCR. The data show about 53,000 clones, approximately 90% seen once. This sample comprised CD4+ or CD8+ T cells sorted from blood, obtained in a trial of the OX40 agonist ivuxolimab. The receptors stem from an adult with an advanced solid tumor such as melanoma, head and neck, liver or kidney cancer. Each CDR3 is given with its conserved first and last residue. D genes are given only for firm matches. Size is stated for part of the rows, as once, few or many counts, or as a class when the clone is expanded.

CDR3 DNA,CDR3 protein,J gene,D gene,clone size,V gene
TGTGCCAGCAGCCAGCCGGGAGACAATGAGCAGTTCTTC,CASSQPGDNEQFF,TRBJ2-1,.,.,TRBV7-9
TGTGCCAGCAGCTTAGCTACCGGACTAGCGGGAGGACTTTACGAGCAGTACTTC,CASSLATGLAGGLYEQYF,TRBJ2-7,TRBD2,.,TRBV7-8
TGTGCCAGCAGGGGGCGGGGGCCCACAGATACGCAGTATTTT,CASRGRGPTDTQYF,TRBJ2-3,.,.,TRBV9
TGTGCCTGGAGGGGCGACAGGGGGCGGAGAGGCTACACCTTC,CAWRGDRGRRGYTF,TRBJ1-2,TRBD1,.,TRBV30
TGTGCAAGTCGCTTAGCATTATGGCCCAGTAACTATGGCTACACCTTC,CASRLALWPSNYGYTF,TRBJ1-2,.,.,TRBV12-2
TGCGCCAGCAGTGAAATCGAGGGAGAGACCCAGTACTTC,CASSEIEGETQYF,TRBJ2-5,.,.,TRBV10-2
TGTGCCTGCCAACGGTTGGTAGCGGTTCCGAATGAGCAGTTCTTC,CACQRLVAVPNEQFF,TRBJ2-1,.,.,TRBV6-1
TGTGCCAGCAGTTACTCAAACAGGTTTAGGACTGAAGCTTTCTTT,CASSYSNRFRTEAFF,TRBJ1-1,.,.,TRBV6-5
TGCAGCGTTCGGGACCTCACCTCCTACAATGAGCAGTTCTTC,CSVRDLTSYNEQFF,TRBJ2-1,.,.,TRBV29-1
TGTGCCAGCAGCCGTACCGGGGAGCTGTTTTTT,CASSRTGELFF,TRBJ2-2,.,.,TRBV7-8
TGTGCCAGCACCAAGGACAGGGTAGACACTGAAGCTTTCTTT,CASTKDRVDTEAFF,TRBJ1-1,TRBD1,.,TRBV6-1
TGTGCCAGTAGTATCGACAGTCAAGAGACCCAGTACTTC,CASSIDSQETQYF,TRBJ2-5,.,.,TRBV19
TGTGCCTGGAGCGAGGCTGGGCGGCGGCTGGGAGAGACCCAGTACTTC,CAWSEAGRRLGETQYF,TRBJ2-5,.,.,TRBV30
TGTGCCAGCAGTGACTCTCCAGGGCTGTATGGCTACACCTTC,CASSDSPGLYGYTF,TRBJ1-2,.,.,TRBV6-4
TGTGCCAGCAGCCCTCCCGGTCGGGAGACCCAGTACTTC,CASSPPGRETQYF,TRBJ2-5,.,.,TRBV7-9
TGTGCCAGCTCACCACCGGGACTCCCGGGGGGAGAGACCCAGTACTTC,CASSPPGLPGGETQYF,TRBJ2-5,TRBD2,.,TRBV18
TGTGCCAGTTCCCTCGGGTTCTACGAGCAGTACTTC,CASSLGFYEQYF,TRBJ2-7,.,.,TRBV28
TGTGCCAGCAGTGAACGGGTTAGCTCCTACGAGCAGTACTTC,CASSERVSSYEQYF,TRBJ2-7,.,.,TRBV6-1
TGTGCCAGCAGTGAAGCGCGTTATGTAGGGGTGCGGGGAAATGAGCAGTTCTTC,CASSEARYVGVRGNEQFF,TRBJ2-1,.,.,TRBV6-1
TGTGCCAGCAGTGGAATCTACGAGCAGTACTTC,CASSGIYEQYF,TRBJ2-7,.,few,TRBV2
TGTGCCAGCAGCCCTCGGGTAGGGAGCTACGAGCAGTACTTC,CASSPRVGSYEQYF,TRBJ2-7,.,.,TRBV11-1
TGTGCCAGCAGCTTGATTGAAGAGCAGTACTTC,CASSLIEEQYF,TRBJ2-7,.,.,TRBV5-6